These T cell receptor beta chains were read from a single sample in a study of T cells after somatic rescue of genetic block. Repertoires were generated with immunoSEQ multiplex PCR, while TCRdb's copy carries only in-frame clones and drops some. This sample has about 13,000 clones; over 65% occur once, and the top ten carry roughly a fifth. The specimen sequenced was peripheral blood mononuclear cells (PBMCs). The receptors stem from a boy between 5 and 17 years old. CDR3s include the opening cysteine and the closing phenylalanine or tryptophan. The D gene is left open where the match is weak. Clone size appears in some rows only: once, few, many, or a class for an expanded clone.

J	size	D	V	CDR3	DNA
TRBJ1-1	.	.	TRBV11-1	CASSLQGGYTEAFF	TGTGCCAGCAGCTTACAAGGGGGTTACACTGAAGCTTTCTTT
TRBJ1-1	.	.	TRBV7-9	CASSRPGAKKTEAFF	TGTGCCAGCAGTCGGCCGGGGGCAAAAAAGACTGAAGCTTTCTTT
TRBJ2-7	few	.	TRBV5-1	CASKPGQRSSYEQYF	TGCGCCAGCAAGCCTGGGCAGAGGAGCTCCTACGAGCAGTACTTC
TRBJ2-2	.	.	TRBV7-8	CASSSLLNTGELFF	TGTGCCAGCAGCTCATTACTCAACACCGGGGAGCTGTTTTTT
TRBJ2-2	.	.	TRBV25-1	CASSPPVGELFF	TGTGCCAGCAGTCCCCCCGTCGGGGAGCTGTTTTTT
TRBJ2-7	.	TRBD2	TRBV6-6	CASSSSTSGTTYEQYF	TGTGCCAGCAGTTCCTCTACTAGCGGGACGACCTACGAGCAGTACTTC
TRBJ1-4	.	TRBD1	TRBV30	CAWSGGTGGNEKLFF	TGTGCCTGGAGTGGTGGGACAGGCGGTAATGAAAAACTGTTTTTT
TRBJ1-2	.	TRBD1	TRBV6-1	CASSDRGLYGYTF	TGTGCCAGCAGTGACAGGGGGCTCTATGGCTACACCTTC
TRBJ1-4	.	.	TRBV18	CASSPPGEKLFF	TGTGCCAGCTCACCACCAGGGGAAAAACTGTTTTTT
TRBJ1-4	.	.	TRBV7-8	CASTAQIATNEKLFF	TGTGCCAGCACCGCACAAATCGCAACTAATGAAAAACTGTTTTTT
TRBJ1-3	.	.	TRBV11-2	CASSFIAAPGNTIYF	TGTGCCAGCAGCTTCATTGCAGCTCCTGGAAACACCATATATTTT
TRBJ2-7	.	.	TRBV6-6	CASSYGGMLNEQYF	TGTGCCAGCAGTTACGGGGGGATGTTAAACGAGCAGTACTTC
TRBJ1-1	.	TRBD1	TRBV5-6	CASGEWTGGRNTEAFF	TGTGCCAGCGGGGAATGGACAGGGGGGAGGAACACTGAAGCTTTCTTT
TRBJ2-3	once	.	TRBV9	CASSVDLGWGTDTQYF	TGTGCCAGCAGCGTAGATTTAGGGTGGGGAACAGATACGCAGTATTTT
TRBJ2-7	.	.	TRBV6-6	CASSYSKRKGEQYF	TGTGCCAGCAGTTACTCGAAACGAAAAGGCGAGCAGTACTTC
TRBJ2-2	few	TRBD2	TRBV4-2	CASSPGGLTGELFF	TGTGCCAGCAGCCCGGGGGGTTTAACCGGGGAGCTGTTTTTT
TRBJ2-2	.	TRBD2	TRBV6-1	CASSPRGLVTGELFF	TGTGCCAGCAGCCCTAGGGGACTAGTAACCGGGGAGCTGTTTTTT
TRBJ1-6	.	.	TRBV6-6	CASSLTTESPLHF	TGTGCCAGCAGCCTTACCACCGAATCACCCCTCCACTTT
TRBJ2-3	.	TRBD1	TRBV18	CASSPIIYRGLADTQYF	TGTGCCAGCTCACCAATCATTTACAGGGGGCTTGCAGATACGCAGTATTTT
TRBJ1-4	once	.	TRBV7-2	CASSQTGSALEKLFF	TGTGCCAGCAGCCAAACCGGGTCCGCCCTTGAAAAACTGTTTTTT
TRBJ2-5	.	.	TRBV7-6	CASSQTRVWGLRETQYF	TGTGCCAGCAGCCAAACCCGCGTTTGGGGGCTTCGGGAGACCCAGTACTTC
TRBJ1-4	.	.	TRBV7-9	CASSLALGATNEKLFF	TGTGCCAGCAGCTTAGCGCTTGGAGCAACTAATGAAAAACTGTTTTTT
TRBJ2-3	.	.	TRBV19	CASSIWGVFSTDTQYF	TGTGCCAGTAGTATTTGGGGAGTTTTTAGCACAGATACGCAGTATTTT
TRBJ1-5	few	.	TRBV6-1	CASHTRGNQPQHF	TGTGCCAGCCATACGAGGGGCAATCAGCCCCAGCATTTT
TRBJ1-2	.	TRBD1	TRBV7-9	CASSDRGRNYGYTF	TGTGCCAGCAGCGACAGGGGGCGTAACTATGGCTACACCTTC
TRBJ1-6	.	.	TRBV27	CASSWNQGVNSPLHF	TGTGCCAGCAGTTGGAACCAGGGAGTCAATTCACCCCTCCACTTT
TRBJ2-1	large	.	TRBV5-5	CASSLDISNEQFF	TGTGCCAGCAGCCTGGACATTTCCAATGAGCAGTTCTTC
TRBJ2-5	few	TRBD2	TRBV11-2	CASIPVAGGETQYF	TGTGCCAGCATCCCGGTTGCGGGGGGGGAGACCCAGTACTTC
TRBJ1-5	few	.	TRBV9	CASSVGVLGNQPQHF	TGTGCCAGCAGCGTAGGCGTATTAGGAAATCAGCCCCAGCATTTT
TRBJ2-7	few	TRBD1	TRBV28	CASSFTGGEYEQYF	TGTGCCAGCAGTTTCACAGGGGGCGAATACGAGCAGTACTTC
TRBJ2-7	few	.	TRBV9	CASSVGLKAGLYEQYF	TGTGCCAGCAGCGTAGGCCTAAAAGCCGGGCTATACGAGCAGTACTTC
TRBJ2-7	.	TRBD2	TRBV5-5	CASSFPGTSGSYEQYF	TGTGCCAGCAGCTTCCCCGGGACTAGCGGCTCCTACGAGCAGTACTTC
TRBJ1-2	.	.	TRBV9	CASSVGAGEGYTF	TGTGCCAGCAGCGTAGGGGCAGGGGAAGGCTACACCTTC
TRBJ2-2	medium-sized	.	TRBV5-1	CASSLAGTGNTGELFF	TGCGCCAGCAGCCTTGCCGGGACGGGGAACACCGGGGAGCTGTTTTTT
TRBJ1-1	few	.	TRBV30	CAWSVRAEAFF	TGTGCCTGGAGTGTACGGGCTGAAGCTTTCTTT
TRBJ2-6	.	.	TRBV7-3	CASSIQGLSGANVLTF	TGTGCCAGCAGCATCCAGGGGCTCTCTGGGGCCAACGTCCTGACTTTC
TRBJ1-2	.	.	TRBV29-1	CRDSYYGYTF	TGCAGAGACAGTTACTATGGCTACACCTTC
TRBJ2-7	few	.	TRBV5-6	CASSYRRAPYEQYF	TGTGCCAGCAGCTACAGACGGGCGCCCTACGAGCAGTACTTC
TRBJ1-1	.	TRBD1	TRBV5-4	CASSLAGQGSTEAFF	TGTGCCAGCAGCTTGGCCGGACAGGGTAGTACTGAAGCTTTCTTT
TRBJ2-3	once	TRBD2	TRBV5-1	CASSLGPGLAGPDTQYF	TGCGCCAGCAGCTTGGGGCCGGGACTAGCGGGCCCAGATACGCAGTATTTT
TRBJ1-2	.	.	TRBV27	CASSLRGNYGYTF	TGTGCCAGCAGTCTCAGGGGAAACTATGGCTACACCTTC
TRBJ1-1	.	TRBD1	TRBV5-6	CASSFGTGVGLAFF	TGTGCCAGCAGCTTCGGGACAGGGGTTGGGTTGGCTTTCTTT
TRBJ2-3	.	.	TRBV2	CATTGSRNTDTQYF	TGTGCCACCACAGGGAGTCGGAATACAGATACGCAGTATTTT
TRBJ1-1	.	TRBD1	TRBV10-3	CAISDWTGGRTEAFF	TGTGCCATCAGTGATTGGACAGGGGGTCGGACTGAAGCTTTCTTT
TRBJ2-3	.	TRBD2	TRBV5-4	CASSVSGVVDTQYF	TGTGCCAGCAGCGTGAGCGGGGTGGTAGATACGCAGTATTTT
TRBJ2-1	.	.	TRBV27	CASSFWDLRNNEQFF	TGTGCCAGCAGTTTTTGGGACCTGAGGAACAATGAGCAGTTCTTC
TRBJ2-2	.	TRBD1	TRBV5-1	CASILTTGGTGELFF	TGCGCCAGCATTCTAACGACAGGGGGCACCGGGGAGCTGTTTTTT
TRBJ2-3	few	.	TRBV27	CASSLGLPDTQYF	TGTGCCAGCAGTTTAGGCCTGCCAGATACGCAGTATTTT
TRBJ1-4	.	.	TRBV28	CASSAPGTAEKLFF	TGTGCCAGCAGTGCCCCCGGGACGGCGGAAAAACTGTTTTTT
TRBJ2-4	.	.	TRBV18	CASSPPERVQYF	TGTGCCAGCTCACCACCGGAGAGGGTACAGTACTTC
TRBJ2-1	.	.	TRBV11-1	CASSSKPLVISEQFF	TGTGCCAGCAGTTCTAAACCGCTGGTAATTAGTGAGCAGTTCTTC
TRBJ1-1	.	.	TRBV11-2	CASTLTGANTEAFF	TGTGCCAGCACCTTAACGGGGGCGAACACTGAAGCTTTCTTT
TRBJ1-1	.	.	TRBV5-1	CASSLTGGLGNTEAFF	TGCGCCAGCAGCCTAACCGGGGGGCTCGGTAACACTGAAGCTTTCTTT
TRBJ1-2	.	TRBD1	TRBV9	CASSVDLGQGDYGYTF	TGTGCCAGCAGCGTAGACCTCGGACAGGGGGATTATGGCTACACCTTC
TRBJ1-5	.	TRBD1	TRBV28	CASSLRGQGLYQPQHF	TGTGCCAGCAGCCTGCGGGGACAGGGGCTTTATCAGCCCCAGCATTTT
TRBJ1-3	.	.	TRBV6-5	CACSFGNTIYF	TGTGCCTGTTCGTTCGGAAACACCATATATTTT
TRBJ2-6	.	.	TRBV2	CASNRRHSSGANVLTF	TGTGCCAGCAACCGACGACACAGCTCTGGGGCCAACGTCCTGACTTTC
TRBJ2-7	.	TRBD1	TRBV7-9	CASSLDRGRGYEQYF	TGTGCCAGCAGCTTAGACAGGGGAAGGGGATACGAGCAGTACTTC
TRBJ1-1	.	.	TRBV5-1	CASSPPAGDTEAFF	TGCGCCAGCAGCCCCCCGGCTGGGGACACTGAAGCTTTCTTT